One and the same sample provided the 8 T cell receptor beta chains below, sequenced in a study of early stage breast cancer tumors. Libraries were prepared by immunoSEQ multiplex PCR; TCRdb keeps only in-frame clonotypes and omits some of them. The sample holds fewer than 70,000 clones, about 85% seen once. Sequencing was done on a sample of blood. The receptors were gathered from a person between 35 and 49 years old with breast cancer.

This chain joins TRBV11-2 and TRBJ1-1; no firm D call. Trimming cost V 1 base and J 1 base, with 4 bases left between them. The V gene's germline CDR1 is SGHAT and CDR2 FQNNGV. This CDR3 spans 13 amino acids. The CDR3 region is CASSLVQNTEAFF. As DNA, the CDR3 is TGTGCCAGCAGCTTAGTACAGAACACTGAAGCTTTCTTT.

The chain joins TRBV28 to TRBJ2-7, with no clear D. There are 14 residues in the CDR3. Trimming removed 3 bases at V and 3 bases at J, with 12 bases between. CDR1 is MDHEN and CDR2 is SYDVKM in the germline V gene. The CDR3 nucleotides read TGTGCCAGCAGTTTGGGTGGGCCGAACTACGAGCAGTACTTC. Its translation is CASSLGGPNYEQYF.

The chain joins TRBV19 to TRBJ1-5; TRBD1 aligns across 8 bases. CDR3 length: 14 amino acids. V shed 7 bases, J shed 5 bases, and the junction held 7 bases outside the gene matches. Germline CDR1 is LNHDA and CDR2 is SQIVND (reference sequence). In nucleotides, the CDR3 is TGTGCCAGTACCCAGGGGGCGAACTATCAGCCCCAGCATTTT. Residues: CASTQGANYQPQHF.

This chain links TRBV28 with TRBJ1-5, with TRBD1 as a possible D gene (6 bases). Per the germline V gene, CDR1 is MDHEN and CDR2 is SYDVKM. Between the trimmed V and J ends, which lost 10 bases and 5 bases, there was a span of 21 bases. The CDR3 has 15 residues. This chain's CDR3 is CAIYKGGSGDQPQHF. The CDR3 DNA reads TGTGCCATCTACAAGGGGGGAAGTGGCGATCAGCCCCAGCATTTT.

The chain has TRBV6-5 and TRBJ1-1; D call uncertain. V was trimmed by 5 bases and J by 0 bases, leaving 13 bases between them. Germline-derived CDR1 and CDR2 are MNHEY and SVGAGI. There are 15 residues in the CDR3. The CDR3 region has the DNA TGTGCCAGCAGTCCAGCCGTGCCGATGAACACTGAAGCTTTCTTT. Translation: CASSPAVPMNTEAFF.

The sample holds one count of this clone. The CDR3 sequence is CASSQPTKPGANVLTF. The DNA for the CDR3 is TGCGCCAGCAGCCAACCGACCAAACCTGGGGCCAACGTCCTGACTTTC. V usage is TRBV4-1 and J usage is TRBJ2-6, with D hard to call. The V end was cut by 2 bases, the J end by 2 bases, with 10 bases between. The CDR3 sequence is 16 residues long. Germline V lookup: CDR1 MGHRA, CDR2 YSYEKL.

The chain links TRBV9 to TRBJ2-7, with D perhaps given as TRBD1 or TRBD2 (7 bases each). V lost 2 bases and J lost 0, with 12 bases in between. CDR3 length: 15 amino acids. CDR1 is SGDLS and CDR2 is YYNGEE in the germline V gene. CDR3 in DNA: TGTGCCAGCAGCGTTGGGGGGGACAGCTCCTACGAGCAGTACTTC. This sequence encodes CASSVGGDSSYEQYF.

V is TRBV7-9 and J is TRBJ1-4; D not certain. Germline V gene data show CDR1 as SEHNR and CDR2 as FQNEAQ (reference sequence). Trimming left V 1 base short and J 6 bases short, with 3 bases between. The CDR3 has 12 amino acids. CDR3 protein: CASSLVDEKLFF. For the CDR3, the DNA is TGTGCCAGCAGCTTAGTGGATGAAAAACTGTTTTTT.